This T cell receptor beta chain was recorded in a study of cytomegalovirus exposure and HLA in healthy donors. Study summary: In an early release, HLA-typed donors contributed about 80 million unique TCR sequences.

The J segment lost 6 bases and the V segment lost 5 bases, leaving 6 bases of the junction unmatched. The CDR3 covers 15 residues. Germline-derived CDR1 and CDR2 are SGHTA and FQGNSA. Primers: 60 Vbeta forward and 13 Jbeta reverse. Here immunoSEQ multiplex PCR was the method, and the copy in TCRdb shows in-frame clones only, minus some. The sample consists of fewer than 250,000 clones, approximately 70% of them appearing once. This chain joins TRBV7-2 and TRBJ2-1; TRBD2 aligns across 11 bases. This TCR came from a woman in her twenties or thirties in good health and CMV-seropositive. Sequencing was performed on PBMCs. CDR3 DNA: TGTGCCAGCAGCCAAACTAGCGGGAGCGGCAATGAGCAGTTCTTC. It codes for CASSQTSGSGNEQFF. Variable domain in full (rest from reference TRBV7-2 and TRBJ2-1): GAGVSQSPSNKVTEKGKDVELRCDPISGHTALYWYRQSLGQGLEFLIYFQGNSAPDKSGLPSDRFSAERTGGSVSTLTIQRTQQEDSAVYLCASSQTSGSGNEQFFGPGTRLTVL.